The T cell receptor beta chain under discussion was sequenced for a study of cytotoxic CD8 clonotypes in ibrutinib-treated CLL. Study as a whole: IGHV unmutated roughly 17; relapsed/refractory around twelve; treatment-naive over 14.

Trimming stripped 2 bases from V and 7 bases from J, with 20 bases between. Germline assignment: CDR1 GTSNPN and CDR2 SVGIG (reference sequence). The CDR3 consists of 16 residues. Regarding this clone: The antigen is undetermined.

Study-wide results and caveats: Rising at ibrutinib response, clonality subsequently fell back toward baseline at progression.

Sequencing used immunoSEQ multiplex PCR; TCRdb keeps in-frame clones, though not all of them. Of a few hundred thousand clones detected, roughly 71% appear once; the ten largest clones hold 5% to 6.5%. The V call is TRBV30, the J call TRBJ1-4; D remains ambiguous. The sample consisted of PBMCs, taken after 36 months of ibrutinib treatment. The clonotype was recovered from a human donor with chronic lymphocytic leukemia. CDR3 sequence: CAWSPPGPKAGEKLFF. The DNA of the CDR3 is TGTGCCTGGAGTCCACCGGGCCCAAAGGCGGGTGAAAAACTGTTTTTT.